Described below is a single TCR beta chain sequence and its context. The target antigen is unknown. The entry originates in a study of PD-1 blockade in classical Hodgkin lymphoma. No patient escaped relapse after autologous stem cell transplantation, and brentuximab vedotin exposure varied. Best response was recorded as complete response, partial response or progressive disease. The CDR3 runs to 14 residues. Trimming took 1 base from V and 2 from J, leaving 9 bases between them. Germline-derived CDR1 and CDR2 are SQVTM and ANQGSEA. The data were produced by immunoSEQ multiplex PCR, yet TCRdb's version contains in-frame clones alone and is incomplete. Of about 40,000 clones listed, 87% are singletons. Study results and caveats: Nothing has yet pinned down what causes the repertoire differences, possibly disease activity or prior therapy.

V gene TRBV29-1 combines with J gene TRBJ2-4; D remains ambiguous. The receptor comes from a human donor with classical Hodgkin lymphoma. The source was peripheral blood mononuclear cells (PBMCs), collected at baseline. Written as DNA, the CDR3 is TGCAGCGTTGAAGGACCAGCGACCAAAAACATTCAGTACTTC. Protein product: CSVEGPATKNIQYF.